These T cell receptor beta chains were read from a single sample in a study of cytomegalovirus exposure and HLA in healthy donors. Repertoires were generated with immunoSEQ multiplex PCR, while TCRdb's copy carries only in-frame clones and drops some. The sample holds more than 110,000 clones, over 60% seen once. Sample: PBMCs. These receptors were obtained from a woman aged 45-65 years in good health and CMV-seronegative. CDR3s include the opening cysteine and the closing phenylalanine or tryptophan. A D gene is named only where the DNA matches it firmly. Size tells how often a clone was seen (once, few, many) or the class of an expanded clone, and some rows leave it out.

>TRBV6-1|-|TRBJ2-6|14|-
CASSQASGANVLTF
TGTGCCAGCAGCCAGGCCTCTGGGGCCAACGTCCTGACTTTC
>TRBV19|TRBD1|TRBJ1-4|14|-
CASKDRGEAEKLFF
TGTGCCAGTAAGGACAGGGGCGAGGCTGAAAAACTGTTTTTT
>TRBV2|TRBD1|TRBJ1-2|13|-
CASSAGQNYGYTF
TGTGCCAGCAGTGCGGGACAGAACTATGGCTACACCTTC
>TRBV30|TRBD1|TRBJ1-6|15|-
CAWSTNRGSNSPLHF
TGTGCCTGGAGTACTAACAGGGGATCAAATTCACCCCTCCACTTT
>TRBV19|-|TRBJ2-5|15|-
CASSIGLSRGETQYF
TGTGCCAGTAGTATCGGTTTATCGAGGGGGGAGACCCAGTACTTC
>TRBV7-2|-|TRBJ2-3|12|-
CASSFYTDTQYF
TGTGCCAGCAGCTTCTACACAGATACGCAGTATTTT
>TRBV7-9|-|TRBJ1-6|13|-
CASSRDFNSPLHF
TGTGCCAGCAGCCGGGATTTTAATTCACCCCTCCACTTT
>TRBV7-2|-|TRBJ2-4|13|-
CASTLGGAYIQYF
TGTGCCAGCACCCTAGGGGGGGCCTACATTCAGTACTTC
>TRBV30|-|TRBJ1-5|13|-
CAWSVLGNQPQHF
TGTGCCTGGAGTGTACTAGGCAATCAGCCCCAGCATTTT
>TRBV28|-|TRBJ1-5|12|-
CASSVINQSQHF
TGTGCCAGCAGCGTTATAAATCAGTCCCAGCATTTT
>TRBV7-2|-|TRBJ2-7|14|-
CASSLARGKDEQYF
TGTGCCAGCAGCTTAGCACGGGGGAAGGACGAGCAGTACTTC
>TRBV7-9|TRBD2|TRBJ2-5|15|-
CASREAGGLQETQYF
TGTGCCAGCAGAGAAGCGGGGGGGCTCCAAGAGACCCAGTACTTC
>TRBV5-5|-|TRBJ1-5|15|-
CASSSQGQSNQPQHF
TGTGCCAGCAGCTCCCAGGGGCAGAGCAATCAGCCCCAGCATTTT
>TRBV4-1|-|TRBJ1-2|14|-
CASSHKGVNYGYTF
TGCGCCAGCAGCCATAAGGGGGTTAACTATGGCTACACCTTC
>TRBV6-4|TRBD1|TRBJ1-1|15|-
CASSVPGQGSAEAFF
TGTGCCAGCAGTGTCCCGGGACAGGGGTCGGCTGAAGCTTTCTTT
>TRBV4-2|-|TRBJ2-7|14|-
CASSQEIDSYEQYF
TGTGCCAGCAGCCAAGAGATCGACAGCTACGAGCAGTACTTC
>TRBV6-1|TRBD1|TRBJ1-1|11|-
CANQGAPQAFF
TGTGCCAACCAGGGGGCCCCACAAGCTTTCTTT
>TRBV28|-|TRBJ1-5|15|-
CASSPAGRRNQPQHF
TGTGCCAGCAGTCCAGCAGGTAGGCGCAATCAGCCCCAGCATTTT
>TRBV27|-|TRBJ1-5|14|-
CASSLRYSNQPQHF
TGTGCCAGCAGTTTACGGTATAGCAATCAGCCCCAGCATTTT
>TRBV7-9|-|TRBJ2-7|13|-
CASTLYGDYEQYF
TGTGCCAGCACCCTCTACGGGGACTACGAGCAGTACTTC
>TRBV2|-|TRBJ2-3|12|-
CASSPYLYAQYF
TGTGCCAGCAGTCCTTATCTTTATGCGCAGTATTTT
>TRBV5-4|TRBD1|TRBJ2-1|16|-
CASSYSTGWPYNEQFF
TGTGCCAGCAGCTACTCGACAGGGTGGCCCTACAATGAGCAGTTCTTC
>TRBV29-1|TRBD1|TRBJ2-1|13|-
CSVRQGALNEQFF
TGCAGCGTCCGACAGGGGGCTCTAAATGAGCAGTTCTTC
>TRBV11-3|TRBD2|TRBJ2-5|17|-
CASSRGLAGFEGETQYF
TGTGCCAGCAGCCGCGGACTAGCGGGGTTTGAGGGAGAGACCCAGTACTTC
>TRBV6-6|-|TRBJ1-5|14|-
CASVLSVSNQPQHF
TGTGCCAGCGTCTTGTCAGTTAGCAATCAGCCCCAGCATTTT
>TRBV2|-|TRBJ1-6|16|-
CASSERRPGGNSPLHF
TGTGCCAGCAGTGAACGAAGACCGGGCGGGAATTCACCCCTCCACTTT
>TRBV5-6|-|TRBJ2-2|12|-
CASSLAVGELFF
TGTGCCAGCAGCTTGGCCGTCGGGGAGCTGTTTTTT
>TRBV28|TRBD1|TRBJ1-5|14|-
CASSLGQGAQPQHF
TGTGCCAGCAGTTTGGGTCAGGGGGCCCAGCCCCAGCATTTT
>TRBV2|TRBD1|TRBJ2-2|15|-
CASSAGTGDTGELFF
TGTGCCAGCAGCGCCGGGACAGGAGATACCGGGGAGCTGTTTTTT
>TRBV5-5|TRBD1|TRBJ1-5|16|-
CASSPMTGDSNQPQHF
TGTGCCAGCAGCCCTATGACAGGGGATAGCAATCAGCCCCAGCATTTT
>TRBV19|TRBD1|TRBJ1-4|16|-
CASRGQGAATNEKLFF
TGTGCCAGTAGAGGACAGGGGGCCGCAACTAATGAAAAACTGTTTTTT
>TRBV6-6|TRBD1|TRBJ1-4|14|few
CASRLGQGNEKLFF
TGTGCCAGCAGGTTGGGACAGGGAAATGAAAAACTGTTTTTT
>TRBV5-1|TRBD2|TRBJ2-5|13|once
CASSPGGGETQYF
TGCGCCAGCTCTCCGGGGGGGGGAGAGACCCAGTACTTC
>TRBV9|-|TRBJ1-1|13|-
CASGARLNTEAFF
TGTGCCAGCGGGGCCCGATTGAACACTGAAGCTTTCTTT
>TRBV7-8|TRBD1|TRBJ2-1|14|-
CASSLGQVSREQFF
TGTGCCAGCAGCCTTGGACAGGTGTCCCGTGAGCAGTTCTTC
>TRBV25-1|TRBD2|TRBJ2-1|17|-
CASQKIAGGPRGNEQFF
TGTGCCAGCCAGAAGATAGCGGGGGGGCCTAGGGGTAATGAGCAGTTCTTC
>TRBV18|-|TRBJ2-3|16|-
CASSSQGGGTTDTQYF
TGTGCCAGCTCATCCCAGGGCGGGGGCACAACAGATACGCAGTATTTT